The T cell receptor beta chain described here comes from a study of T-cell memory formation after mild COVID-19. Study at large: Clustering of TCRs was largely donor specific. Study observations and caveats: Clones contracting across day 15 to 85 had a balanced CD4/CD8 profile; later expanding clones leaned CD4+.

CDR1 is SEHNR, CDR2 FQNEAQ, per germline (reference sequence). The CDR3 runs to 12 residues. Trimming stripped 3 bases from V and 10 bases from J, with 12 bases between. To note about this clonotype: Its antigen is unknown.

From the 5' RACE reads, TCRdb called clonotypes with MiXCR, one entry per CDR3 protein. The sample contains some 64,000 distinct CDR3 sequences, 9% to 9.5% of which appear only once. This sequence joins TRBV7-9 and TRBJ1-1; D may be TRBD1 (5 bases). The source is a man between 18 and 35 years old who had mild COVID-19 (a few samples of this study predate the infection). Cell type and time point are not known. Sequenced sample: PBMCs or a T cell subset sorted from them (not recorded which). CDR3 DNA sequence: TGTGCCAGCAGCTTGTGGGGGGAACCAGCTTTCTTT. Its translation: CASSLWGEPAFF.